This T cell receptor beta chain was profiled in a study of blood T cell repertoires in COVID-19. Clones were read by immunoSEQ multiplex PCR, and TCRdb kept only the in-frame ones, dropping some. The data show 400,000 or so clones, with roughly 90% seen just once and about 1.6% held by the top ten. The TCR was taken from a woman aged 40 to 50 with COVID-19, enrolled during active disease. Sequenced input: peripheral blood.

The CDR3 nucleotides read TGTGCCAGCAGCACCCGGACAGGCACCGGGGAGCTGTTTTTT. Translated, it gives CASSTRTGTGELFF. The rearrangement joins TRBV9 to TRBJ2-2, with 7 bases aligning to TRBD1. The CDR3 loop spans 14 amino acids. Trimming took 4 bases from V and 4 from J; bases not matched to a gene: 4. The V gene's germline CDR1 is SGDLS and CDR2 YYNGEE.